This T cell receptor (beta chain) was identified in a study of cytomegalovirus exposure and HLA in healthy donors. For the study at large: In a later analysis, the roughly 110 validation repertoires were reported to have used the same platform as the approximately 700 first-cohort repertoires. Study conclusions and caveats: TCR beta chains numbering some 160 were designated cytomegalovirus-associated. For cytomegalovirus status, the classifier reportedly gave diagnoses with high specificity and sensitivity. That first-cohort TCR clusters tended to co-occur in the roughly 130 validation repertoires was found in a later analysis.

The CDR3 runs to 17 residues. Germline CDR1 and CDR2: MDHEN and SYDVKM. Trimming cost V 10 bases and J 9 bases; bases outside gene matches: 20. About this clone itself: Its antigen is undetermined.

Using immunoSEQ multiplex PCR, the repertoire was profiled, and TCRdb retains in-frame clones only, with some absent. The sample lists a few hundred thousand clones; 90% were seen once. Specimen: PBMCs. The sequence was obtained from a woman between 18 and 29 years old in good health and CMV-seronegative. V usage is TRBV28 and J usage is TRBJ1-6, with 8 nucleotides matching TRBD1. The CDR3 DNA sequence: TGTGCCATCCACAGCATGCGTCGGGGACAGGCACGTTCACCCCTCCACTTT. The encoded protein is CAIHSMRRGQARSPLHF.